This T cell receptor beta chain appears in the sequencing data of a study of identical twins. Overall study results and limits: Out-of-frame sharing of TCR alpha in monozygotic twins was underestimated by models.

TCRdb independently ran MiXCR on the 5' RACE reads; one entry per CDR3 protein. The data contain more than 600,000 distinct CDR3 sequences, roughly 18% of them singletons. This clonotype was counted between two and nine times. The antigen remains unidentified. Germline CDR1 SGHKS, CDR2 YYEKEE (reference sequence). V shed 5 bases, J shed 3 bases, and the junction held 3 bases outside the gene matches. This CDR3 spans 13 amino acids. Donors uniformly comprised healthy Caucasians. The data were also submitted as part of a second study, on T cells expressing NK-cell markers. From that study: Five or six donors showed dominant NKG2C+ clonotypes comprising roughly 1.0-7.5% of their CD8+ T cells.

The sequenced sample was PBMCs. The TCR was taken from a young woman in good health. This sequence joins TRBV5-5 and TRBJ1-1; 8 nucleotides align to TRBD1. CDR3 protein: CASSNRGYTEAFF. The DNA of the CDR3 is TGTGCCAGCAGTAACAGGGGGTACACTGAAGCTTTCTTT.